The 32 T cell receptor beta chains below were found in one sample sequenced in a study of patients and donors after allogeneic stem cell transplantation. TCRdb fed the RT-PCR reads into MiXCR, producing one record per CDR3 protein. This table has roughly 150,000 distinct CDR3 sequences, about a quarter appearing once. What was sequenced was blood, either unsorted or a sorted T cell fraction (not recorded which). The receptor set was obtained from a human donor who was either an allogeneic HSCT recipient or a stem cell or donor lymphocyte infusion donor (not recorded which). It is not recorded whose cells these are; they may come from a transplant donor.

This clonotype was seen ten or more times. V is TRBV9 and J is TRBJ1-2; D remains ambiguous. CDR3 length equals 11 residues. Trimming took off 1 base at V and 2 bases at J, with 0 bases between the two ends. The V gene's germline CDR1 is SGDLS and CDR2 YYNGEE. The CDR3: CASSVNYGYTF. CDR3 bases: TGTGCCAGCAGCGTAAACTATGGCTACACCTTC.

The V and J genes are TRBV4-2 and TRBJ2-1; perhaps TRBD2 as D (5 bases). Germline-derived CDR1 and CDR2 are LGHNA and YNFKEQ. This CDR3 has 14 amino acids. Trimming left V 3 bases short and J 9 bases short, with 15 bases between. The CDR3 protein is CASSHKGRSGEQFF. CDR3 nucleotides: TGTGCCAGCAGCCATAAGGGAAGGAGCGGTGAGCAGTTCTTC.

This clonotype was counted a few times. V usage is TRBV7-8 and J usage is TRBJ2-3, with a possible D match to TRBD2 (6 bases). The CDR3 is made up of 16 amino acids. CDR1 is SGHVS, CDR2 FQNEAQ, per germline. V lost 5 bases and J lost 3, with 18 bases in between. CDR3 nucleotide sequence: TGTGCCAGCAGCCGCCCTGACTGGGGGAGGACAGATACGCAGTATTTT. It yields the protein CASSRPDWGRTDTQYF.

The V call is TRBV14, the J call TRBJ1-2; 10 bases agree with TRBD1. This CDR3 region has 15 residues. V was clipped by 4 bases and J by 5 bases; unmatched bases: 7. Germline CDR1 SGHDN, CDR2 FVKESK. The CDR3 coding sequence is TGTGCCAGCAGCCTCGACAGGGGGCGCTTTTATGGCTACACCTTC. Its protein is CASSLDRGRFYGYTF.

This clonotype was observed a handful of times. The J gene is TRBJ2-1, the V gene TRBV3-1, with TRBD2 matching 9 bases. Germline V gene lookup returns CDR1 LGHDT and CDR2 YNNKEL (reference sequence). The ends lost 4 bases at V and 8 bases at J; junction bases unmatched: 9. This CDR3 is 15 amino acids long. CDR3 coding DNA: TGTGCCAGCAGCCTAGCGGGGGTGCTTGGCGATGAGCAGTTCTTC. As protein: CASSLAGVLGDEQFF.

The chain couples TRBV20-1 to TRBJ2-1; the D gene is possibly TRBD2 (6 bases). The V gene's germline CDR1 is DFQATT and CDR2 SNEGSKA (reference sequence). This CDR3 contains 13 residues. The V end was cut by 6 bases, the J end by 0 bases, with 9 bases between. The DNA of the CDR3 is TGCAGTGCCGTGACTAGCTCCTACAATGAGCAGTTCTTC. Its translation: CSAVTSSYNEQFF.

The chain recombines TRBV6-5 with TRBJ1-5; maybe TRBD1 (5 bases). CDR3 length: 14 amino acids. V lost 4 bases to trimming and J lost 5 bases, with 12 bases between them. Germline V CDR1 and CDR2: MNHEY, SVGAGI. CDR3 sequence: CASSSTDRYQPQHF. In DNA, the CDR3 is TGTGCCAGCAGTTCAACCGACAGATATCAGCCCCAGCATTTT.

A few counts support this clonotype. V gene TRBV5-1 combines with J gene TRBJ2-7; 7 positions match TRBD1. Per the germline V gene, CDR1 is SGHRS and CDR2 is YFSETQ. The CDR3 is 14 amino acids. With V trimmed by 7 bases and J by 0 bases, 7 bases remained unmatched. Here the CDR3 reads CASPVGQSSYEQYF. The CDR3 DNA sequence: TGCGCCAGCCCCGTGGGACAGAGCTCCTACGAGCAGTACTTC.

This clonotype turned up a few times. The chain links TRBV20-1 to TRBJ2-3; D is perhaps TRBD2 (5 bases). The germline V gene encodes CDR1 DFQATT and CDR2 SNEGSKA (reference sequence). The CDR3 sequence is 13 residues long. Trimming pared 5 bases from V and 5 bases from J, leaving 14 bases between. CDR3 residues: CSALRGSGDTQYF. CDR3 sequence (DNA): TGCAGTGCTCTTCGGGGTTCTGGAGATACGCAGTATTTT.

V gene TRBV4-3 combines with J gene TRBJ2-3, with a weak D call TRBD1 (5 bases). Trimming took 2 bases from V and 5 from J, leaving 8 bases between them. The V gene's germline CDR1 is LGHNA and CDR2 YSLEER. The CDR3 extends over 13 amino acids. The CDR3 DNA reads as TGCGCCAGCAGCCAACAGGGCGGAGATACGCAGTATTTT. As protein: CASSQQGGDTQYF.

DNA of the CDR3: TGTGCCAGCAGCTGGGACGGCTACTCCTACGAGCAGTACTTC. It encodes CASSWDGYSYEQYF. The V call is TRBV7-9, the J call TRBJ2-7; TRBD1 or TRBD2 may be the D gene (5 bases each). Germline V gene data show CDR1 as SEHNR and CDR2 as FQNEAQ (reference sequence). The CDR3 is made up of 14 amino acids. V dropped 4 bases and J dropped 0 bases, with 10 bases sitting between them.

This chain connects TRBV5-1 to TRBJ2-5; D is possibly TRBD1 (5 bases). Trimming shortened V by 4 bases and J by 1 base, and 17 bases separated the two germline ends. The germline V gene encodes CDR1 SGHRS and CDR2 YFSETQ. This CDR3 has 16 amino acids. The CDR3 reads CASSPRTSNGQETQYF. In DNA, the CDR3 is TGCGCCAGCAGCCCTAGGACATCCAATGGCCAAGAGACCCAGTACTTC.

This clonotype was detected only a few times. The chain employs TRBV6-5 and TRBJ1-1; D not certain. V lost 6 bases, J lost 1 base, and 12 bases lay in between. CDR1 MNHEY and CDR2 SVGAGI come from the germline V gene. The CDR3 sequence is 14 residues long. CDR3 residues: CASREENGNTEAFF. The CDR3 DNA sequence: TGTGCCAGCAGAGAAGAGAATGGGAACACTGAAGCTTTCTTT.

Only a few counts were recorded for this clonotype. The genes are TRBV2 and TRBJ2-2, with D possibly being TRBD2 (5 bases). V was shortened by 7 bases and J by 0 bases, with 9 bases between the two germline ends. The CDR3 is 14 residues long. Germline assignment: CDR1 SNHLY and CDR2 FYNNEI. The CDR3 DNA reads TGTGCCAGCAAGGACTGGACGAACACCGGGGAGCTGTTTTTT. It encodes CASKDWTNTGELFF. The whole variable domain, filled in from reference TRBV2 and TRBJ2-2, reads EPEVTQTPSHQVTQMGQEVILRCVPISNHLYFYWYRQILGQKVEFLVSFYNNEISEKSEIFDDQFSVERPDGSNFTLKIRSTKLEDSAMYFCASKDWTNTGELFFGEGSRLTVL.

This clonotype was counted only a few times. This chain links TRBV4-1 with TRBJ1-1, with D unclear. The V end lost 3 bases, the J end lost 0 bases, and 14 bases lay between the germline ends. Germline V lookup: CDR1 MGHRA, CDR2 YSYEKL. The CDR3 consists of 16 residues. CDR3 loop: CASSQPQEGLNTEAFF. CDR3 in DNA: TGCGCCAGCAGCCAGCCTCAGGAAGGACTGAACACTGAAGCTTTCTTT.

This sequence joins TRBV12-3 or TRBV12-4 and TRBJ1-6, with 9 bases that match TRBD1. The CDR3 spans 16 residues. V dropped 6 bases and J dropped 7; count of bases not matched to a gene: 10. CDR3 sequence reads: CASRHDRGALNSPLHF. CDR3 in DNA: TGTGCCAGCAGACATGACAGGGGGGCCCTAAATTCACCCCTCCACTTT.

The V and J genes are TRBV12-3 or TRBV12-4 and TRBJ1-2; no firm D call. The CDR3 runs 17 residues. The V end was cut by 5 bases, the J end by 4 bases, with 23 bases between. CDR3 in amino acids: CASSLAMVLTGSYGYTF. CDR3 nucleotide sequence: TGTGCCAGCAGTCTCGCAATGGTCCTTACGGGTAGCTATGGCTACACCTTC.

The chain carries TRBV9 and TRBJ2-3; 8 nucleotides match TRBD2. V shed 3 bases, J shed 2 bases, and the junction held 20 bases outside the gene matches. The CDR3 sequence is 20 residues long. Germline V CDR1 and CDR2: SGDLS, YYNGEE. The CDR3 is CASSGTRLALRDPFTDTQYF. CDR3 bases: TGTGCCAGCAGCGGTACTCGACTAGCGCTAAGGGACCCTTTCACAGATACGCAGTATTTT.

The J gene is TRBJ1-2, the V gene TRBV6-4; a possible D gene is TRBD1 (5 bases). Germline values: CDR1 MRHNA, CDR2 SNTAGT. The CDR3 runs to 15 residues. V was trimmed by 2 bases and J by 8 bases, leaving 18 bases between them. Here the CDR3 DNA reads TGTGCCAGCAGTGACGATTTCAGGGCCCTACGGGGCTACACCTTC. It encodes CASSDDFRALRGYTF.

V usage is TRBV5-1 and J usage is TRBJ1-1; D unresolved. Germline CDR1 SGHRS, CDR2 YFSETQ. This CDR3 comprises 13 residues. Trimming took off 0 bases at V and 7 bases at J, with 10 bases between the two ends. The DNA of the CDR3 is TGCGCCAGCAGCTTGGTGGGGTCCTATGAAGCTTTCTTT. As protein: CASSLVGSYEAFF.

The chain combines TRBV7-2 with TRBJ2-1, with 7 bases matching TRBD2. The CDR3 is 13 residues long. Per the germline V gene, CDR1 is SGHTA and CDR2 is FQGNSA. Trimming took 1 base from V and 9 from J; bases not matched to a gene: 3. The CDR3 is CASSLGLAIEQFF. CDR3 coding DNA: TGTGCCAGCAGCTTAGGACTAGCCATTGAGCAGTTCTTC. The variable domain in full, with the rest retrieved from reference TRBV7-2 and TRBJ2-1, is GAGVSQSPSNKVTEKGKDVELRCDPISGHTALYWYRQSLGQGLEFLIYFQGNSAPDKSGLPSDRFSAERTGGSVSTLTIQRTQQEDSAVYLCASSLGLAIEQFFGPGTRLTVL.

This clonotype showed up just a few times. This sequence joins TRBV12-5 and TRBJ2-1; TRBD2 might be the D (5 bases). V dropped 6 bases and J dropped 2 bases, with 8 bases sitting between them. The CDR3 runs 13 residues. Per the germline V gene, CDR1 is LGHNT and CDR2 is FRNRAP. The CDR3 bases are TGTGCTAGTGGGACTACTACCTACAATGAGCAGTTCTTC. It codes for CASGTTTYNEQFF.

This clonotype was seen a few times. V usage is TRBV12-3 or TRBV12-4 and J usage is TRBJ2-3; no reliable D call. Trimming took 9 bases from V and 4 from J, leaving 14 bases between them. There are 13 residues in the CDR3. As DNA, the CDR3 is TGTGCCAGTACGCTTTCGAGGCCAGATACGCAGTATTTT. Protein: CASTLSRPDTQYF.

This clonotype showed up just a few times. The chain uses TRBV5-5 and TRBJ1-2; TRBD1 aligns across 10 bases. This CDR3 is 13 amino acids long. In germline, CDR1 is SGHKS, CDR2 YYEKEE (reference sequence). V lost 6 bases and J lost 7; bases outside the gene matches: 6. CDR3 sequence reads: CASTLDRGLGYTF. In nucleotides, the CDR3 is TGTGCCAGCACCCTCGACAGGGGGCTTGGCTACACCTTC.

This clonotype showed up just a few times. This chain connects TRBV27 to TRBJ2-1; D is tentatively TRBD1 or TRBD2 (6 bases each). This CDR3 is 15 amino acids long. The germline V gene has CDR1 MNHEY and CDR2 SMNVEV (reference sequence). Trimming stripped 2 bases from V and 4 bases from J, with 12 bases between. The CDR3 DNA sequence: TGTGCCAGCAGTTTAGGGGGGCCCAGATACAATGAGCAGTTCTTC. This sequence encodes CASSLGGPRYNEQFF.

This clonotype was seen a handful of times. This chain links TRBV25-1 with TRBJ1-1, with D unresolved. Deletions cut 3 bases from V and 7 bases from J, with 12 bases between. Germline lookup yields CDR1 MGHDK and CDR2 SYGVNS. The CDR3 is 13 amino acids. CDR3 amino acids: CASSEPPLFEAFF. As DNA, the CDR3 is TGTGCCAGCAGTGAGCCCCCATTATTTGAAGCTTTCTTT.

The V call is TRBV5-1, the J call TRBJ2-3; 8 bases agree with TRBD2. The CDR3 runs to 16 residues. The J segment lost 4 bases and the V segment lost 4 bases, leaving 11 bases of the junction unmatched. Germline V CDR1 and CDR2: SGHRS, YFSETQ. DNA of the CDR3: TGCGCCAGCAGCCTGTGGCAGCGGGAGTTTGCAGATACGCAGTATTTT. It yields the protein CASSLWQREFADTQYF.

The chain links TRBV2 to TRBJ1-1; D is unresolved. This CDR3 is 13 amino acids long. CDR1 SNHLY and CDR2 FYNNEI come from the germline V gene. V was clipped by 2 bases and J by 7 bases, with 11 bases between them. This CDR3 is CASSESSSYEAFF. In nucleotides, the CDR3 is TGTGCCAGCAGTGAATCCAGCAGTTATGAAGCTTTCTTT.

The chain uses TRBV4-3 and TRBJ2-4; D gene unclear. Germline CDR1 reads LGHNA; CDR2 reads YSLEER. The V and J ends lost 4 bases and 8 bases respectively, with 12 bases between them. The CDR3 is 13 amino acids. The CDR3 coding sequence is TGCGCCAGCAGCCGGAACGTTCGGGACATTCAGTACTTC. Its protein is CASSRNVRDIQYF.

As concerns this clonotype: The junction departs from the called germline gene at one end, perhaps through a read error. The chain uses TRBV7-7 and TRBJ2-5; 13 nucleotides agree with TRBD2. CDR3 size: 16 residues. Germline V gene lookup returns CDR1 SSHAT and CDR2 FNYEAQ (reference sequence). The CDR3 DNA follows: TGTGCTAGCAGCAAGGGACTAGCGGGAAGCCAAGAGACCCAGTACTTC. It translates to CASSKGLAGSQETQYF.

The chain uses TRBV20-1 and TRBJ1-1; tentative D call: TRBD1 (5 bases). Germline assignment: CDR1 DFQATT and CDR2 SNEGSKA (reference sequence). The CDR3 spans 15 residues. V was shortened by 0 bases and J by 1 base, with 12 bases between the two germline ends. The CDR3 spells CSARDIRAGNTEAFF. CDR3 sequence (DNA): TGCAGTGCTAGAGATATCAGGGCAGGGAACACTGAAGCTTTCTTT.

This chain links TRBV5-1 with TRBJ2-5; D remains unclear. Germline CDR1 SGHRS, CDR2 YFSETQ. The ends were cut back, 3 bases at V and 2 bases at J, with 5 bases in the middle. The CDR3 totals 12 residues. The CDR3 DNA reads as TGCGCCAGCAGCTGGCAACAAGAGACCCAGTACTTC. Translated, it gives CASSWQQETQYF.